Listed below are T cell receptor beta chains from one sample, sequenced in a study of CD8 T cells in ankylosing spondylitis. Each CDR3 protein is one row after TCRdb ran MiXCR on the 5' RACE reads. The sample shows approximately 200,000 distinct CDR3 sequences, 9.5% to 15% of them seen only once. The sequencing sample was made of blood, either unsorted or a sorted T cell fraction (not recorded which). Every receptor here comes from a male donor with ankylosing spondylitis or in good health (not recorded which). Each CDR3 is given with its conserved first and last residue. A D gene is named only where the DNA matches it firmly. Clone size is stated in some rows and not others, as once, few, many or a class when expanded.

>TRBV12-3/TRBV12-4|few|-|TRBJ2-7
TGTGCCAGCAGTTATTCTAGTATCTACGAGCAGTACTTC
CASSYSSIYEQYF
>TRBV30|-|-|TRBJ2-5
TGTGCCTGGAGTGTAGGGGCCTTTGGGGGGCAGGCGGAGACCCAGTACTTC
CAWSVGAFGGQAETQYF
>TRBV5-6|-|TRBD2|TRBJ2-7
TGTGCCAGCAGCTTCCGGGGGGAAGCGCTGAGGGAGCAGTACTTC
CASSFRGEALREQYF
>TRBV12-3/TRBV12-4|-|-|TRBJ2-1
TGTGCCAGCAGTTCGACGGAACCGCCACATGAGCAGTTCTTC
CASSSTEPPHEQFF
>TRBV9|-|TRBD2|TRBJ2-1
TGTGCCAGCAGCGTAGCTGGTAGCGGGGGCAATGAGCAGTTCTTC
CASSVAGSGGNEQFF
>TRBV7-9|few|TRBD1|TRBJ1-6
TGTGCCAGCAGCCCAGGGGGGGCTCCAGGATCACCCCTCCACTTT
CASSPGGAPGSPLHF
>TRBV27|-|TRBD1|TRBJ2-7
TGTGCCAGCAGTCCTCCGGGACAGGGGTTCTACGAGCAGTACTTC
CASSPPGQGFYEQYF
>TRBV6-2/TRBV6-3|medium-sized|-|TRBJ2-3
TGTGCCAGCAGTTACTCGTTCCTAGCGCTCAGCACAGATACGCAGTATTTT
CASSYSFLALSTDTQYF
>TRBV12-3/TRBV12-4|-|-|TRBJ2-7
TGTGCCAGCAGTTTTTCCCCGTATGGGCGGGGGCCCTACGAGCAGTACTTC
CASSFSPYGRGPYEQYF
>TRBV5-4|-|-|TRBJ2-2
TGTGCCAGCAGCTTGGTTCCTAACACCGGGGAGCTGTTTTTT
CASSLVPNTGELFF
>TRBV6-1|-|-|TRBJ1-1
TGTGCCAGCAGGGACTGGGGGGCCCCGGACACTGAAGCTTTCTTT
CASRDWGAPDTEAFF
>TRBV12-5|few|TRBD2|TRBJ2-1
TGTGCTAGTGGTTTGGGCACGGGAGGTGAGCAGTTCTTC
CASGLGTGGEQFF
>TRBV20-1|-|TRBD2|TRBJ2-7
TGCAGTGCTAGGGGGGGACTAGCGGCGTACGAGCAGTACTTC
CSARGGLAAYEQYF
>TRBV4-1|-|-|TRBJ1-1
TGCGCCAGCAGCCACTCAAGAGCGGGGAACACTGAAGCTTTCTTT
CASSHSRAGNTEAFF
>TRBV25-1|-|TRBD1|TRBJ2-3
TGTGCCAGCAGTGATTCCGACAGGGGCACAGATACGCAGTATTTT
CASSDSDRGTDTQYF
>TRBV5-1|few|-|TRBJ2-7
TGCGCCAGCAGCAGCACAGGGTCTGAGGTCTACTACGAGCAGTACTTC
CASSSTGSEVYYEQYF
>TRBV6-1|many|-|TRBJ1-1
TGTGCCAGCAGTGAGTCCATGAACACTGAAGCTTTCTTT
CASSESMNTEAFF
>TRBV3-1|-|-|TRBJ2-1
TGTGCCAGCAGCCAATTCTCGATCTCCTCCTACAATGAGCAGTTCTTC
CASSQFSISSYNEQFF
>TRBV4-1|few|-|TRBJ2-7
TGCGCCAGCAGCCAAGAAGCCTGGGCCAGCTTCTCCTACGAGCAGTACTTC
CASSQEAWASFSYEQYF
>TRBV20-1|few|-|TRBJ2-1
TGCAGTGCTAGCCCCCGGACGGACCCCTACAATGAGCAGTTCTTC
CSASPRTDPYNEQFF
>TRBV25-1|many|TRBD2|TRBJ2-7
TGTGCCAGCAGTGAATGGACTAGCGAGGACTACGAGCAGTACTTC
CASSEWTSEDYEQYF
>TRBV30|-|TRBD2|TRBJ2-2
TGTGCCTGGAGTCTGGCGGGGGACACCGGGGAGCTGTTTTTT
CAWSLAGDTGELFF
>TRBV7-8|few|-|TRBJ2-7
TGTGCCAGCAGCTCGCGACAGGCAGCCTACGAGCAGTACTTC
CASSSRQAAYEQYF
>TRBV29-1|few|-|TRBJ2-1
TGCAGCGTTGGTCCCATCGACAGGCTCTCCTACAATGAGCAGTTCTTC
CSVGPIDRLSYNEQFF
>TRBV27|-|-|TRBJ2-1
TGTGCCAGCAGTTTAAGCCCCTGGGGGCAGTTCTTC
CASSLSPWGQFF
>TRBV6-1|few|TRBD2|TRBJ2-2
TGTGCCAGCAGTGAGAGGTCTAGCGGGGCCGGGGAGCTGTTTTTT
CASSERSSGAGELFF
>TRBV3-1|few|-|TRBJ1-4
TGTGCCAGCAGCCAAGAGGGGGACCCGAATGAAAAACTGTTTTTT
CASSQEGDPNEKLFF
>TRBV4-1|few|-|TRBJ1-2
TGCGCCAGCAGCCAAGATGGCCTCGAGGGCTTCTATGGCTACACCTTC
CASSQDGLEGFYGYTF
>TRBV7-9|few|-|TRBJ2-5
TGTGCCAGCAGTACCGGGTACCATCAGACCCAGTACTTC
CASSTGYHQTQYF
>TRBV29-1|few|TRBD1|TRBJ1-4
TGCAGCGTTGCGACAGGGGTGACGGGTGAAAAACTGTTTTTT
CSVATGVTGEKLFF
>TRBV6-2/TRBV6-3|-|-|TRBJ1-2
TGTGCCAGCAGTTACAGGGCAGCCACCCACTATGGCTACACCTTC
CASSYRAATHYGYTF
>TRBV5-1|few|-|TRBJ1-4
TGCGCCAGCAGCTTTCCTGCAGGGGATTTTAATGAAAAACTGTTTTTT
CASSFPAGDFNEKLFF
>TRBV20-1|-|-|TRBJ2-2
TGCAGTGCTAGAGACAGGACTGAGACCGGGGAGCTGTTTTTT
CSARDRTETGELFF
>TRBV29-1|-|-|TRBJ2-7
TGCAGCGCCTTAGACAGTCCCTACGAGCAGTACTTC
CSALDSPYEQYF
>TRBV7-9|few|-|TRBJ1-1
TGTGCCAGCAACCCGGGGAACACTGAAGCTTTCTTT
CASNPGNTEAFF
>TRBV18|-|TRBD1|TRBJ2-2
TGTGCCAGCTCAGGAGCCGGGACAGGCGAAGGGGAGCTGTTTTTT
CASSGAGTGEGELFF
>TRBV5-1|few|-|TRBJ1-1
TGCGCCAGCAGCTTATCCAACGACAGTCAGCACACTGAAGCTTTCTTT
CASSLSNDSQHTEAFF
>TRBV4-1|few|TRBD2|TRBJ2-7
TGCGCCAGCAGCCAAGGCCATACTAGCGGGAGGGACTACGAGCAGTACTTC
CASSQGHTSGRDYEQYF
>TRBV10-3|few|TRBD1|TRBJ1-4
TGTGCCATCAGAGGACAGGGGAATGAAAAACTGTTTTTT
CAIRGQGNEKLFF
>TRBV12-3/TRBV12-4|-|-|TRBJ2-1
TGTGCCAGCAGCTTTTGGGGGGACTACAATGAGCAGTTCTTC
CASSFWGDYNEQFF
>TRBV14|few|-|TRBJ2-1
TGTGCCAGCAGCCAAGACAGTTACAATGAGCAGTTCTTC
CASSQDSYNEQFF
>TRBV20-1|few|TRBD1|TRBJ2-1
TGCAGTGCCTGGGACAGGGGGCGCGCGAATGAGCAGTTCTTC
CSAWDRGRANEQFF
>TRBV27|few|-|TRBJ1-2
TGTGCCAGCAGTTTATCAGCATCAAACCTTAACTATGGCTACACCTTC
CASSLSASNLNYGYTF
>TRBV7-9|-|TRBD1|TRBJ2-7
TGTGCCAGCAATGTCGGACAGGGGCCCTACGAGCAGTACTTC
CASNVGQGPYEQYF
>TRBV20-1|many|TRBD2|TRBJ2-1
TGCAGTGCTAGACCGAAGGAGCTAGCGGGGGAGGGCGAGCAGTTCTTC
CSARPKELAGEGEQFF
>TRBV27|-|-|TRBJ1-1
TGTGCCAGCAGTTTAACCGGACAGCACACTGAAGCTTTCTTT
CASSLTGQHTEAFF
>TRBV29-1|-|TRBD2|TRBJ2-7
TGCAGCGCTTTCGGGACTAGCTACGAGCAGTACTTC
CSAFGTSYEQYF
>TRBV7-6|few|TRBD1|TRBJ2-7
TGTGCCAGCAGCAACGGGACAGCTTACGAGCAGTACTTC
CASSNGTAYEQYF
>TRBV7-9|few|TRBD2|TRBJ2-5
TGTGCCAGCAGCTGGGGGACTAGCGGGAGCCAAGAGACCCAGTACTTC
CASSWGTSGSQETQYF
>TRBV2|-|-|TRBJ2-4
TGTGCCAGCACTCACACCAATGAAGCCAAAAACATTCAGTACTTC
CASTHTNEAKNIQYF
>TRBV29-1|-|-|TRBJ2-1
TGCAGCGCTGGACTAGCCCAGGGGGTAGGGTACAATGAGCAGTTCTTC
CSAGLAQGVGYNEQFF
>TRBV7-8|few|TRBD2|TRBJ2-2
TGTGCCAGCAGCCCTGGACTAGCGGGGGACCCCACCGGGGAGCTGTTTTTT
CASSPGLAGDPTGELFF
>TRBV5-1|few|TRBD1|TRBJ2-1
TGCGCCAGCAGCTCAGGGACAGGGAATTCCAATGAGCAGTTCTTC
CASSSGTGNSNEQFF
>TRBV12-3/TRBV12-4|few|-|TRBJ2-5
TGTGCCAGCATAGGGAGACAAGAGACCCAGTACTTC
CASIGRQETQYF